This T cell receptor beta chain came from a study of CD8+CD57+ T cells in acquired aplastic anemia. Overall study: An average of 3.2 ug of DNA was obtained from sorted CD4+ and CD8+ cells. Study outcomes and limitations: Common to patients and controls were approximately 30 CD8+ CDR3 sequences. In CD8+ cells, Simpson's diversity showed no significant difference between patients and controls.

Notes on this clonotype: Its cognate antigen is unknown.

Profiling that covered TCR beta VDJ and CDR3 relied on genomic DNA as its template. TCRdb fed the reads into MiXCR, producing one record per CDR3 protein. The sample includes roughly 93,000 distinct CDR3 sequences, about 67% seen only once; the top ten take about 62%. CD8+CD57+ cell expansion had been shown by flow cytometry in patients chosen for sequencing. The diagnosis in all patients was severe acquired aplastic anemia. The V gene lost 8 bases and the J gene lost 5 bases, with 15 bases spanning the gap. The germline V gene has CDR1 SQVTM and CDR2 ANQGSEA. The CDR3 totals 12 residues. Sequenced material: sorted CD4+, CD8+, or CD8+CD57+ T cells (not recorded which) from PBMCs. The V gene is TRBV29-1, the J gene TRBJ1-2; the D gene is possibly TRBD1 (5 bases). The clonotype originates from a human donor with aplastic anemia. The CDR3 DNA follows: TGCAGCACCAGTACAGGACCATATGGCTACACCTTC. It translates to CSTSTGPYGYTF.